Listed below are T cell receptor beta chains from one sample, sequenced in a study of blood T cell repertoires in COVID-19. The repertoire was sequenced with immunoSEQ multiplex PCR; TCRdb's copy has only in-frame clones and lacks some. The sample contains around 220,000 clones, less than 90% of which appear only once. Sequenced sample: peripheral blood. Receptor source: a man aged 35 to 55 with active or convalescent COVID-19. Each CDR3 is given without its conserved first and last residue. Fields, in order: V gene, J gene, CDR3 protein.

v_call: TRBV2
j_call: TRBJ1-1
cdr3_aa: ASWLRISTEAF

v_call: TRBV10-1
j_call: TRBJ1-1
cdr3_aa: ASSEWGQGRTEAF

v_call: TRBV6-6
j_call: TRBJ1-6
cdr3_aa: ASSADSSYNSPLH

v_call: TRBV9
j_call: TRBJ1-5
cdr3_aa: ASSPGGGGRYQPQH

v_call: TRBV5-1
j_call: TRBJ2-6
cdr3_aa: ASSSRTTMVSSGANVLT

v_call: TRBV19
j_call: TRBJ1-5
cdr3_aa: ASSIAGPLKLMGNQPQH

v_call: TRBV28
j_call: TRBJ1-2
cdr3_aa: ASLRVLIGGYT

v_call: TRBV5-1
j_call: TRBJ1-2
cdr3_aa: ASSLADSANYGYT

v_call: TRBV7-9
j_call: TRBJ2-1
cdr3_aa: ASSLGGRGVEQF

v_call: TRBV10-3
j_call: TRBJ2-3
cdr3_aa: AISGLAGLSSTDTQY

v_call: TRBV18
j_call: TRBJ2-7
cdr3_aa: ASSPGIETRDRGHEQY

v_call: TRBV6-1
j_call: TRBJ2-7
cdr3_aa: ASSEALRRERD

v_call: TRBV5-1
j_call: TRBJ2-7
cdr3_aa: ASSFGTGDYEQY

v_call: TRBV19
j_call: TRBJ1-6
cdr3_aa: ASSDRGSNSPLH

v_call: TRBV2
j_call: TRBJ2-1
cdr3_aa: ASRPTGLAYNEQF

v_call: TRBV9
j_call: TRBJ1-1
cdr3_aa: ASSVEAGGDEAF

v_call: TRBV19
j_call: TRBJ1-5
cdr3_aa: ASSRQGSPGSPQH

v_call: TRBV6-5
j_call: TRBJ1-2
cdr3_aa: ASSYPREVARYGYT

v_call: TRBV7-3
j_call: TRBJ1-1
cdr3_aa: ASSLTAGLAF

v_call: TRBV7-9
j_call: TRBJ1-4
cdr3_aa: ASSSYRGTNEKLF

v_call: TRBV9
j_call: TRBJ2-7
cdr3_aa: ASSSRDRGYEQY

v_call: TRBV7-8
j_call: TRBJ1-2
cdr3_aa: ASSLDGMDGYT

v_call: TRBV6-5
j_call: TRBJ2-1
cdr3_aa: ASSYGQDRYNEQF

v_call: TRBV2
j_call: TRBJ1-4
cdr3_aa: ASRLTGEGEKLF

v_call: TRBV28
j_call: TRBJ1-4
cdr3_aa: ASRNPLGTGNEKLF

v_call: TRBV28
j_call: TRBJ1-6
cdr3_aa: ASNGAGDSPLH

v_call: TRBV5-4
j_call: TRBJ1-1
cdr3_aa: ASSFGTEAF

v_call: TRBV27
j_call: TRBJ2-7
cdr3_aa: ASSLTFGLATYEQY

v_call: TRBV27
j_call: TRBJ2-1
cdr3_aa: ASSLSTADYNEQF